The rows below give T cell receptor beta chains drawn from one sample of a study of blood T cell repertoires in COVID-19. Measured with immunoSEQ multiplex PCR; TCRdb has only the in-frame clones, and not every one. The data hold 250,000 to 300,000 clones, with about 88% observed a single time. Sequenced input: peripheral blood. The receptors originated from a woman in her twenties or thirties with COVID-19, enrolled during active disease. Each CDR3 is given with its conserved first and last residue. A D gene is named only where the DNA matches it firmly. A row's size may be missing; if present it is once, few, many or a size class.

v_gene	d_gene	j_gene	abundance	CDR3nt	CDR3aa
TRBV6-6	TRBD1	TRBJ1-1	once	TGTGCCAGCAGCCCCGGCGGACAGGCTACGAACACTGAAGCTTTCTTT	CASSPGGQATNTEAFF
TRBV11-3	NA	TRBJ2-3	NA	TGTGCCAGCAGCTTAGGGGGGGAGACAGATACGCAGTATTTT	CASSLGGETDTQYF
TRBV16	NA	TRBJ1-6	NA	TGTGCCAGCAGCCAACGACAGGAGACGTCACCCCTCCACTTT	CASSQRQETSPLHF
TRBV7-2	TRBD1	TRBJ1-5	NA	TGTGCCAGCAGCTTAGCCCATGACAGGGGCAGTCAGCCCCAGCATTTT	CASSLAHDRGSQPQHF
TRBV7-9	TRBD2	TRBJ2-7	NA	TGTGCCAGCAGCTTTAACCTAGCGGGAGGGCCTAACGAGCAGTACTTC	CASSFNLAGGPNEQYF
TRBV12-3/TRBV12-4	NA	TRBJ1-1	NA	TGTGCCACCCTCGGGGAACAGGGATCGAAGGCTTTCTTT	CATLGEQGSKAFF
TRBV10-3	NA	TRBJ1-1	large	TGTGCCATCAGTGGGCTCGGAGGGTCGGGAACTGAAGCTTTCTTT	CAISGLGGSGTEAFF
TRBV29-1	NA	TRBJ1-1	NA	TGCAGCGTTGAAACCCGCAGGGGATGGACTGAAGCTTTCTTT	CSVETRRGWTEAFF
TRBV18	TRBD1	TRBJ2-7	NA	TGTGCCAGCTCACCACCCCGGACAGGGGGCCTGGACGAGCAGTACTTC	CASSPPRTGGLDEQYF
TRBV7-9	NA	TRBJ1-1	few	TGTGCCAGCAGCTTGAGTGCAGGGCAGACTGAAGCTTTCTTT	CASSLSAGQTEAFF
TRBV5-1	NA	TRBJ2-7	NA	TGCGCCAGCAAGTACTCGTCGACCTACGAGCAGTACTTC	CASKYSSTYEQYF
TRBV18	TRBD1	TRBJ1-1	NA	TGTGCCAGCTCACCGTTAGAACAGGGGCAGGCTTTCTTT	CASSPLEQGQAFF
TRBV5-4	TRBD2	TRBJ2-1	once	TGTGCCAGCAGCCGCGAGGGAATAGCGGGGTACAATGAGCAGTTCTTC	CASSREGIAGYNEQFF
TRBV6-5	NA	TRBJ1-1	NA	TGTGCCAGCCCCGTCTCTGGTCTGGGGGGGGAAGCTTTCTTT	CASPVSGLGGEAFF
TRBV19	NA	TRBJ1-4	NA	TGTGCCAGTAGACCCATAGGCGGGTTCAATGAAAAACTGTTTTTT	CASRPIGGFNEKLFF
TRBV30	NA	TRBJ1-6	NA	TGTGCCTGGAGGGTTACAGGAAGCTCCTATAATTCACCCCTCCACTTT	CAWRVTGSSYNSPLHF